The clone carrying this T cell receptor (beta chain) was observed a handful of times. The antigen is unknown. This sample is part of a study of cytomegalovirus exposure and HLA in healthy donors. Study results and caveats: More than 150 TCR beta chains were listed as cytomegalovirus-associated. What a later analysis showed was that several of the most significant clusters appeared linked to common viral pathogens.

60 Vbeta and 13 Jbeta primers were used in PCR. Produced via immunoSEQ multiplex PCR; TCRdb's table is partial and in-frame only. The sample holds approximately 180,000 clones, 81% seen once. The germline CDR1 and CDR2 sequences are SGHRS and YFSETQ. Trimming stripped 0 bases from V and 5 bases from J, with 11 bases between. This CDR3 has 14 amino acids. The sample taken for sequencing was PBMCs. This sequence joins TRBV5-1 and TRBJ2-5; the D is unclear. The receptor's source is a man between 18 and 35 years old in good health and CMV-seronegative. CDR3 coding DNA: TGCGCCAGCAGCTTGGAACTCTCCAGGGAGACCCAGTACTTC. This gives the protein CASSLELSRETQYF.